A selection of T cell receptor beta chains follows, all from one sample in a study of blood T cell repertoires in COVID-19. TCRdb keeps only in-frame clones here, not all; method: immunoSEQ multiplex PCR. The table includes about 140,000 clones, 75% to 90% detected once. Sequencing input: peripheral blood. These receptors were collected from an elderly woman with acute or convalescent COVID-19. CDR3s include the opening cysteine and the closing phenylalanine or tryptophan. The D gene is left open where the match is weak. Rows may omit the clone size; those that give it use once, few, many or a size class.

D	J	V	size	DNA	CDR3
TRBD1	TRBJ1-2	TRBV12-5	-	TGTGCTAGTGGACCCGGGACAGGGGGGCATGGCTACACCTTC	CASGPGTGGHGYTF
TRBD1	TRBJ1-3	TRBV4-2	-	TGTGCCAGCAGCCACCCGGGACAGGGTGATGGAAACACCATATATTTT	CASSHPGQGDGNTIYF
-	TRBJ2-4	TRBV4-1	-	TGCGCCAGCAGCACTCTTAGGGAGAGAAACATTCAGTACTTC	CASSTLRERNIQYF
TRBD1	TRBJ1-2	TRBV19	-	TGTGCCAGTAGCATCCAAGGGGGCCCCTATGGCTACACCTTC	CASSIQGGPYGYTF
TRBD2	TRBJ2-5	TRBV5-1	-	TGCGCCAGCAGCTCGGGTAGCGGGGGGGCCGTGGAGACCCAGTACTTC	CASSSGSGGAVETQYF
-	TRBJ1-1	TRBV25-1	-	TGTGCCAGCAGTGAATTTGGGGACTGGACTGAAGCTTTCTTT	CASSEFGDWTEAFF
TRBD1	TRBJ1-5	TRBV6-6	-	TGTGCCAGCAGTCTACCGGGACAGGTTGTTAGCAATCAGCCCCAGCATTTT	CASSLPGQVVSNQPQHF
-	TRBJ1-6	TRBV7-2	-	TGTGCCAGCAGCTTAGGTGTGCGCTCCTATAATTCACCCCTCCACTTT	CASSLGVRSYNSPLHF
TRBD1	TRBJ1-6	TRBV2	-	TGTGCCAGCAGTGGGGGGACAGGGAATTCACCCCTCCACTTT	CASSGGTGNSPLHF
TRBD1	TRBJ2-5	TRBV18	-	TGTGCCAGCTCGTACCCTGACAGGGGGCAAGAGACCCAGTACTTC	CASSYPDRGQETQYF
-	TRBJ2-1	TRBV27	-	TGTGCCAGCAGTTCCGGGAACTACAATGAGCAGTTCTTC	CASSSGNYNEQFF
-	TRBJ1-4	TRBV5-8	-	TGTGCCAGCAGCTCAACAGGGTGGACAACTAATGAAAAACTGTTTTTT	CASSSTGWTTNEKLFF
TRBD1	TRBJ1-1	TRBV7-9	once	TGTGCCAGCAGCCTAGGGACAGGGTGGAACACTGAAGCTTTCTTT	CASSLGTGWNTEAFF
-	TRBJ1-1	TRBV29-1	-	TGCAGCGCTCTACAGGGTTTCACTGAAGCTTTCTTT	CSALQGFTEAFF
-	TRBJ2-7	TRBV11-2	-	TGTGCCAGCAGCTTAGGCGCGGGGCTATCCTACGAGCAGTACTTC	CASSLGAGLSYEQYF